This TCR beta chain was retrieved from a study of vaccination effects on CD4 cells after COVID-19. By share of the sample, this clone is medium-sized. Its antigen remains unidentified. The culture ran for approximately 11 days before CD4+ T cells were isolated. Vaccinated recipients, who were negative for nucleocapsid antibodies, had no history of SARS-CoV-2 infection. Researchers swapped half the medium for IL-2 medium on both days 3 and 7. Profiling relied on immunoSEQ multiplex PCR, and the TCRdb table lists in-frame clones only, not all of them. The data contain roughly 31,000 clones, 70% of them seen just once; the ten biggest clones take up around 3.8%. This CDR3 spans 16 amino acids. V lost 1 base and J 8 bases, leaving 17 bases between the germline ends. Germline V gene sequence: CDR1 SEHNR, CDR2 FQNEAQ (reference sequence). The study's findings and limits: Infection-derived and vaccine-derived clones contracted markedly late after vaccination. Convalescent patients in the study were few, and early post-infection timepoints were absent.

The rearrangement joins TRBV7-9 to TRBJ1-4; D is possibly TRBD1 (6 bases). This receptor was taken from a human donor who received a COVID-19 vaccine. The sample consisted of CD4+ T cells from PBMCs cultured without peptide, taken before COVID-19 vaccination. The CDR3 spells CASSLGMHREGEKLFF. The CDR3, as DNA: TGTGCCAGCAGCTTAGGAATGCACAGGGAGGGAGAAAAACTGTTTTTT.